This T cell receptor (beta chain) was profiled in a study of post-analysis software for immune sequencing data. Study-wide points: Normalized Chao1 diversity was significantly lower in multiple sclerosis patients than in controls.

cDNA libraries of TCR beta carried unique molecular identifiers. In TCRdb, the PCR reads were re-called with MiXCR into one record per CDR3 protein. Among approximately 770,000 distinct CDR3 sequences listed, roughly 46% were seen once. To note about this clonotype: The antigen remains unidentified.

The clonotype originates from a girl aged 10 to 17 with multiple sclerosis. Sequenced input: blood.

The CDR3: CASTDGSADTQYF. Here the CDR3 DNA reads TGTGCCAGCACCGACGGGAGCGCAGATACGCAGTATTTT. The chain employs TRBV12-3 or TRBV12-4 and TRBJ2-3; possibly TRBD2 for D (6 bases). This CDR3 is 13 amino acids long. V was trimmed by 7 bases and J by 4 bases, leaving 12 bases between them.